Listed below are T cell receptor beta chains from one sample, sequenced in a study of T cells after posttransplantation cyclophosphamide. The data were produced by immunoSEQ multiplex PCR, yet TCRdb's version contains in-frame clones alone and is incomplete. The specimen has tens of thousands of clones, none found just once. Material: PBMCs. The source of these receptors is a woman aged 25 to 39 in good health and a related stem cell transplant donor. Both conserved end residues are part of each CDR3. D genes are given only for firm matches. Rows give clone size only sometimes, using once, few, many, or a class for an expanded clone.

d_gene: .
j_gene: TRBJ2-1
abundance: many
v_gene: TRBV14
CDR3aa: CASSQGSLGEQFF
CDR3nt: TGTGCCAGCAGCCAAGGATCCCTAGGTGAGCAGTTCTTC

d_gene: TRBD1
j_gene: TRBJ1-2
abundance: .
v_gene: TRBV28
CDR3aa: CASQSGQVNGYTF
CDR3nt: TGTGCCAGCCAAAGCGGACAGGTTAATGGCTACACCTTC

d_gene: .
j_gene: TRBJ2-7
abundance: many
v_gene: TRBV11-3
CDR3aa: CASSLRQGSYEQYF
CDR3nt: TGTGCCAGCAGCTTACGTCAGGGGAGTTACGAGCAGTACTTC

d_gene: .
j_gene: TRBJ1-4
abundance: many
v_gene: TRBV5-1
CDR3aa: CASSLEGRQLFF
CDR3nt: TGCGCCAGCAGCTTGGAGGGCAGGCAACTGTTTTTT

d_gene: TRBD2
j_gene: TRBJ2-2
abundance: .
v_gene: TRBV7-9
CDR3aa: CASSLQAGGTGELFF
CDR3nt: TGTGCCAGCAGCTTACAAGCGGGGGGAACCGGGGAGCTGTTTTTT

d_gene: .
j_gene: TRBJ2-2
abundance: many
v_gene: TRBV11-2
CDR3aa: CASSLRRLNTGELFF
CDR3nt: TGTGCCAGCAGCCTAAGGAGACTTAACACCGGGGAGCTGTTTTTT

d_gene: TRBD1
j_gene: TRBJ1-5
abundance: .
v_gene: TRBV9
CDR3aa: CASSVSGQAHQPQHF
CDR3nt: TGTGCCAGCAGCGTATCGGGACAGGCGCATCAGCCCCAGCATTTT

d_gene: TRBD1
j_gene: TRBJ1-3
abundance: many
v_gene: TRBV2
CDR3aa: CASSVDRGFGNTIYF
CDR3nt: TGTGCCAGCAGTGTGGACAGGGGGTTTGGAAACACCATATATTTT

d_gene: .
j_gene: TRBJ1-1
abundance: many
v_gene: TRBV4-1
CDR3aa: CASKFTALNTEAFF
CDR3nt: TGCGCCAGCAAATTCACAGCATTGAACACTGAAGCTTTCTTT

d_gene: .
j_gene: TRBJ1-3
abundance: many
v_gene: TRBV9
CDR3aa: CASSPDTAGNTIYF
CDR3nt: TGTGCCAGCAGTCCGGACACAGCTGGAAACACCATATATTTT

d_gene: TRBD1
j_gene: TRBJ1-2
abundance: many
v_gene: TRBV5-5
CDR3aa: CASSLDPGQGAFGYTF
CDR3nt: TGTGCCAGCAGCTTAGACCCGGGACAGGGGGCGTTTGGCTACACCTTC

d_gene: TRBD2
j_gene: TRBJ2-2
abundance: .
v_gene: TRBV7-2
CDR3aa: CASSFSSGAGHTGELFF
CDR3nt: TGTGCCAGCAGCTTTTCTAGCGGGGCCGGCCACACCGGGGAGCTGTTTTTT

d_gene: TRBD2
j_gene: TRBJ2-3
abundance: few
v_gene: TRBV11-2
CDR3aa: CASSFSGSYTDTQYF
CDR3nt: TGTGCCAGCAGCTTCAGCGGGAGTTACACAGATACGCAGTATTTT

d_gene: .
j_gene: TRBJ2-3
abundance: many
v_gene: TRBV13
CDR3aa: CASSLRAATDTQYF
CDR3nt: TGTGCCAGCAGCTTAAGGGCAGCCACAGATACGCAGTATTTT

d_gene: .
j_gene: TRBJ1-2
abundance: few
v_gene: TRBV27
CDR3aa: CASSLRGGYGYTF
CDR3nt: TGTGCCAGCAGCCTCAGGGGTGGCTATGGCTACACCTTC

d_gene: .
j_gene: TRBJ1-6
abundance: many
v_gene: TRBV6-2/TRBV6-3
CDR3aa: CASKENPGSPLHF
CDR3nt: TGTGCCAGCAAAGAGAATCCAGGATCACCCCTCCACTTT

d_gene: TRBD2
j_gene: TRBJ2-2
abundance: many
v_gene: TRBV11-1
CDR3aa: CASSFSLAGVTGELFF
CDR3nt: TGTGCCAGCAGCTTCTCGCTAGCGGGGGTCACCGGGGAGCTGTTTTTT

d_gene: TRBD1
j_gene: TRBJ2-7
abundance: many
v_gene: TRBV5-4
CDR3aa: CASSIDPGTGTREQYF
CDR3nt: TGTGCCAGCAGCATCGACCCCGGGACAGGGACCCGCGAGCAGTACTTC

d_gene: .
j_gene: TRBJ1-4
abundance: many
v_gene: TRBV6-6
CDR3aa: CASSRGGVTNEKLFF
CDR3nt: TGTGCCAGCAGCCGGGGGGGGGTAACTAATGAAAAACTGTTTTTT

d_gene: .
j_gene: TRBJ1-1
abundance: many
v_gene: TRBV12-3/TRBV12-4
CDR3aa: CASSPHRHTEAFF
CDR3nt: TGTGCCAGCAGTCCTCACAGGCACACTGAAGCTTTCTTT

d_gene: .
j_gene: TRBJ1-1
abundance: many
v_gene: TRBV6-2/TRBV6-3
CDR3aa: CASSLGAGTEAFF
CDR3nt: TGTGCCAGCAGTCTGGGAGCGGGGACTGAAGCTTTCTTT

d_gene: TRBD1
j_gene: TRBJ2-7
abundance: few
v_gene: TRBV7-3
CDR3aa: CASSPTGTTYEQYF
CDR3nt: TGTGCCAGCAGCCCGACAGGGACAACCTACGAGCAGTACTTC

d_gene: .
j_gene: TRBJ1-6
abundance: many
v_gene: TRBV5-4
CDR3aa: CASSLEGVNSPLHF
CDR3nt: TGTGCCAGCAGCTTGGAGGGGGTTAATTCACCCCTCCACTTT

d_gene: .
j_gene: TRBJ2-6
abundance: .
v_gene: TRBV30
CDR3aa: CAWSVQSVSGANVLTF
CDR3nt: TGTGCCTGGAGTGTACAGTCGGTTTCTGGGGCCAACGTCCTGACTTTC

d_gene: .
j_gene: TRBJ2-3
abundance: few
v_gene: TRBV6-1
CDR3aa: CASSEFPEGNLASDTQYF
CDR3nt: TGTGCCAGCAGTGAATTCCCCGAGGGGAACTTAGCCTCGGATACGCAGTATTTT

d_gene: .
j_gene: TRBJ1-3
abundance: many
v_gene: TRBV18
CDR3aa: CASSYTAGPSGNTIYF
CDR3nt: TGTGCCAGCTCATACACCGCAGGGCCCTCTGGAAACACCATATATTTT

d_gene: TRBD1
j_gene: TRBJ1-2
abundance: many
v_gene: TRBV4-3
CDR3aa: CASSQDRTGQYGYTF
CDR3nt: TGCGCCAGCAGCCAAGATAGGACAGGGCAATATGGCTACACCTTC

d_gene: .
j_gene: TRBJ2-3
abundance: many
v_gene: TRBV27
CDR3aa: CASSPSGGTGTDTQYF
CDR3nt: TGTGCCAGCAGTCCGTCGGGCGGGACTGGCACAGATACGCAGTATTTT

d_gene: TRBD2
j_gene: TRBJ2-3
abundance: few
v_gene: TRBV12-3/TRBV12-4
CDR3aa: CASSLLAGGDTDTQYF
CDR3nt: TGTGCCAGCAGTCTACTAGCGGGGGGTGATACAGATACGCAGTATTTT

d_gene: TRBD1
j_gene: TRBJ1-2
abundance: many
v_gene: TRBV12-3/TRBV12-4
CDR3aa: CASSLVTGAIYGYTF
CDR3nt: TGTGCCAGCAGTTTAGTGACAGGGGCCATCTATGGCTACACCTTC

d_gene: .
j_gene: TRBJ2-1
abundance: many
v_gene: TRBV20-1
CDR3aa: CSASAGPRFF
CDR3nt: TGCAGTGCTAGCGCGGGCCCTCGGTTCTTC

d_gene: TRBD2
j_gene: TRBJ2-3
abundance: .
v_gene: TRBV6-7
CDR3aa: CASGVAGGRDTDTQYF
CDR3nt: TGTGCCAGCGGGGTAGCGGGGGGGAGGGACACAGATACGCAGTATTTT

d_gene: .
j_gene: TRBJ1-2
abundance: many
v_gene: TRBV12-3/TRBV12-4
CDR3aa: CASTSVAAYGYTF
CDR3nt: TGTGCCAGCACCTCTGTTGCGGCATATGGCTACACCTTC

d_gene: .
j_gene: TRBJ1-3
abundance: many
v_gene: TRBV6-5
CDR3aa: CASSFGGASGNTIYF
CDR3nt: TGTGCCAGCAGTTTTGGAGGGGCCTCTGGAAACACCATATATTTT